This is a list of T cell receptor beta chains from one sample in a study of metastatic and nonmetastatic thyroid tumors. Via MiXCR, TCRdb re-called the PCR reads. This table holds 53,000 or so clones, approximately 22% found once. The sequenced sample was blood. The receptors were sampled from a female donor with papillary thyroid cancer or a benign thyroid nodule (not recorded which). Some clones in this sample may be carry-over from other donors' samples. CDR3s include the opening cysteine and the closing phenylalanine or tryptophan. The D gene is left open where the match is weak. Some rows mark clone size as missing; the rest say once, few, many or name a class of expanded clone.

TGTGCCAGCAGTTCTATAGCGGGAGGGGTCCAAGAGACCCAGTACTTC	CASSSIAGGVQETQYF	TRBD2	many	TRBJ2-5	TRBV28
TGTGCCCCCCAAGAACTAGCAGAGACACAGTACTTC	CAPQELAETQYF	NA	NA	TRBJ2-5	TRBV24-1
TGTGCCAGCAGTCAACCCGGGACCGCACCCAGCGAGCAGTACTTC	CASSQPGTAPSEQYF	NA	many	TRBJ2-7	TRBV27
TGTGCCAGCAGTTTCAAGTGGTCCCCCTGGGGCTACACCTTC	CASSFKWSPWGYTF	NA	many	TRBJ1-2	TRBV28
TGTGCCAGCAGTGAAAGCAGTAGAAGCGGGGGTCATGAGACCCAGTACTTC	CASSESSRSGGHETQYF	TRBD2	NA	TRBJ2-5	TRBV6-1
TGTGCCAGCAGTTTCTCAGGCCCCGAAAAAGCTTTCTTT	CASSFSGPEKAFF	NA	many	TRBJ1-1	TRBV27
TGTGCCAGCTCACCCGAGGGGACCCAGTACTTC	CASSPEGTQYF	NA	many	TRBJ2-5	TRBV18
TGTGCCTGGAGATCAGCGGGAGGGTTCGACGAGCAGTACTTC	CAWRSAGGFDEQYF	TRBD2	NA	TRBJ2-7	TRBV30
TGTGCCAGCAGTCCGCAGGGGAGCACCAGGGATCTGTTTTTT	CASSPQGSTRDLFF	NA	few	TRBJ2-2	TRBV27
TGTGCCAGCAGCTTAATCGGGACCAGCACAGATACGCAGTATTTT	CASSLIGTSTDTQYF	NA	few	TRBJ2-3	TRBV11-1
TGCAGTGCTAGAGTGTCACAGGGGGTTTTCACTGAAGCTTTCTTT	CSARVSQGVFTEAFF	TRBD1	many	TRBJ1-1	TRBV20-1